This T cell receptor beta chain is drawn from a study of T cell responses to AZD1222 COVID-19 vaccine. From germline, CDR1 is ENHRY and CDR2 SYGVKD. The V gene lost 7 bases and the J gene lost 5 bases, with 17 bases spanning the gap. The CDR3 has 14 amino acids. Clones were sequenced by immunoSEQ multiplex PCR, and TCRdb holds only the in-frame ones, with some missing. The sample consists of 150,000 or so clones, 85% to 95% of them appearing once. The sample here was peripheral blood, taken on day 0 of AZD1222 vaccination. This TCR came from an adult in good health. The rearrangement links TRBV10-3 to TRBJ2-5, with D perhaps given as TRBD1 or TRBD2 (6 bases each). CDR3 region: CAINTPGAGETQYF. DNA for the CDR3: TGTGCCATCAACACACCGGGGGCGGGGGAGACCCAGTACTTC.